These 29 T cell receptor beta chains came from one sample sequenced in a study of graft-versus-host responses after intestinal transplantation. These TCRs are of unknown antigen specificity. The data were produced by immunoSEQ multiplex PCR, yet TCRdb's version contains in-frame clones alone and is incomplete. Of more than 65,000 clones in the sample, approximately 94% were seen once. Specimen: unstimulated CD8+ T cells sorted from spleen or lymph node cells, collected before intestinal transplant. These receptors originate from a human donor who received an intestinal transplant.

The chain is built from TRBV4-1 and TRBJ1-4, with a weak D call TRBD1 (6 bases). Trimming took 4 bases from V and 0 from J, leaving 24 bases between them. CDR1 is MGHRA, CDR2 YSYEKL, per germline. The CDR3 contains 20 residues. The CDR3 DNA is TGCGCCAGCAGCCCAAACAACAGGGAGCGGACGAAAGCAACTAATGAAAAACTGTTTTTT. Residues: CASSPNNRERTKATNEKLFF.

The V call is TRBV19, the J call TRBJ1-1; the D is unclear. Trimming pared 1 base from V and 1 base from J, leaving 7 bases between. The CDR3 has 14 residues. CDR1 and CDR2 (germline): LNHDA, SQIVND (reference sequence). The CDR3 here is CASSIAVGNTEAFF. CDR3 DNA sequence: TGTGCCAGTAGTATAGCTGTCGGGAACACTGAAGCTTTCTTT.

The chain combines TRBV5-4 with TRBJ1-6; D is unresolved. V lost 0 bases, J lost 10 bases, and 8 bases lay in between. The CDR3 is 13 amino acids. CDR1 is SGHNT and CDR2 is YYREEE in the germline V gene (reference sequence). Here the CDR3 DNA reads TGTGCCAGCAGCTTGGGTCCCCTCTCACCCCTCCACTTT. Translated, it gives CASSLGPLSPLHF.

V gene TRBV7-9 combines with J gene TRBJ2-7, with a possible D match to TRBD2 (6 bases). The CDR3 extends over 16 amino acids. Per germline, CDR1 SEHNR and CDR2 FQNEAQ (reference sequence). Trimming shortened V by 4 bases and J by 0 bases, and 16 bases separated the two germline ends. CDR3 in amino acids: CASSSDLSGDSYEQYF. DNA for the CDR3: TGTGCCAGCAGCTCAGACCTATCGGGGGACTCCTACGAGCAGTACTTC.

This sequence joins TRBV2 and TRBJ2-7; D not certain. V was clipped by 3 bases and J by 1 base, with 4 bases between them. The CDR3 loop spans 12 amino acids. Germline CDR1 reads SNHLY; CDR2 reads FYNNEI. CDR3 DNA: TGTGCCAGCAGTGATGGGTCCTACGAGCAGTACTTC. Encoded protein: CASSDGSYEQYF.

This chain connects TRBV30 to TRBJ2-5; D is possibly TRBD1 (5 bases). The DNA end favors TRBJ2-7, so the J call may be wrong. The CDR3 runs 14 residues. CDR1 and CDR2 from the germline V gene are GTSNPN and SVGIG (reference sequence). CDR3: CAWSPTDNSYEQYF. In DNA form, the CDR3 reads TGTGCCTGGAGTCCGACAGACAACTCCTACGAGCAGTACTTC.

On this clone: This specimen includes other DNA sequences encoding the same CDR3. This sequence joins TRBV5-1 and TRBJ1-1; D is unresolved. Germline V gene lookup returns CDR1 SGHRS and CDR2 YFSETQ. CDR3 length: 14 amino acids. Trimming shortened V by 0 bases and J by 3 bases, and 9 bases separated the two germline ends. The CDR3 is CASSLVGSYTEAFF. In DNA form, the CDR3 reads TGCGCCAGCAGCTTGGTGGGGTCGTACACTGAAGCTTTCTTT.

The chain is built from TRBV9 and TRBJ2-7; no reliable D call. Germline values: CDR1 SGDLS, CDR2 YYNGEE. Between the trimmed V and J ends, which lost 4 bases and 2 bases, there was a span of 10 bases. The CDR3 runs to 13 residues. CDR3 in DNA: TGTGCCAGCAGCCCGACCGGCGCCTACGAGCAGTACTTC. This gives the protein CASSPTGAYEQYF.

The rearrangement uses TRBV28 and TRBJ2-4, with D possibly being TRBD1 or TRBD2 (5 bases each). Germline-derived CDR1 and CDR2 are MDHEN and SYDVKM. V lost 3 bases to trimming and J lost 0 bases, with 12 bases between them. The CDR3 spans 16 residues. The CDR3 DNA follows: TGTGCCAGCAGTTTGGGGACGAGGTTAGCCAAAAACATTCAGTACTTC. Protein sequence: CASSLGTRLAKNIQYF.

The chain links TRBV15 to TRBJ2-2; TRBD2 matches at 8 bases. The CDR3 runs 16 residues. V was pared by 3 bases and J by 4 bases, with 7 bases of the junction left unmatched. Germline V gene lookup returns CDR1 LNHNV and CDR2 YYDKDF (reference sequence). This CDR3 is CATSRGTSLVTGELFF. In DNA form, the CDR3 reads TGTGCCACCAGCAGGGGGACTAGTCTTGTCACCGGGGAGCTGTTTTTT.

The J gene is TRBJ2-2, the V gene TRBV10-1; 7 bases fit TRBD1. The germline V gene encodes CDR1 WNHNN and CDR2 SYGVQD (reference sequence). The CDR3 covers 13 residues. V shed 5 bases and J 7 bases; nucleotides not matched to a gene: 4. CDR3 sequence reads: CASSYDRDGELFF. The CDR3 coding sequence is TGCGCCAGCAGTTACGACAGGGACGGGGAGCTGTTTTTT.

This chain joins TRBV7-6 and TRBJ2-2; no firm D call. There are 13 residues in the CDR3. Trimming stripped 3 bases from V and 2 bases from J, with 4 bases between. Germline V CDR1 and CDR2: SGHVS, FNYEAQ. This chain's CDR3 is CASSFTNTGELFF. The DNA for the CDR3 is TGTGCCAGCAGCTTCACCAACACCGGGGAGCTGTTTTTT.

The gene calls are TRBV27 and TRBJ2-1; TRBD2 agrees at 14 bases. Germline loops: CDR1 MNHEY, CDR2 SMNVEV (reference sequence). J gave up 10 bases and V 4 bases, and 6 bases lay outside the gene matches. The CDR3 is 15 residues long. The CDR3 DNA sequence: TGTGCCAGCAGTTCGGGACTAGCGGGAGTGGGAGAGCAGTTCTTC. Protein: CASSSGLAGVGEQFF.

This clone occurred once. This chain links TRBV29-1 with TRBJ2-1; 8 bases are shared with TRBD2. The CDR3 spans 15 residues. V lost 4 bases, J lost 4 bases, and 9 bases stayed unmatched. CDR1 and CDR2 (germline): SQVTM, ANQGSEA. The CDR3 protein is CSVAGRGERYNEQFF. In nucleotides, the CDR3 is TGCAGCGTTGCCGGGCGGGGGGAGAGGTACAATGAGCAGTTCTTC.

The genes are TRBV19 and TRBJ1-1, with D tentatively TRBD1 (6 bases). Germline V lookup: CDR1 LNHDA, CDR2 SQIVND (reference sequence). The CDR3 runs 13 residues. V lost 5 bases and J 3 bases, leaving 10 bases between the germline ends. The CDR3 DNA is TGTGCCAGTAGTTGGGGGCGCTACACTGAAGCTTTCTTT. This codes for CASSWGRYTEAFF.

The rearrangement links TRBV4-1 to TRBJ2-1; D is uncertain. The CDR3 contains 18 residues. Germline V gene data show CDR1 as MGHRA and CDR2 as YSYEKL. Trimming pared 1 base from V and 0 bases from J, leaving 16 bases between. CDR3 sequence reads: CASSQVLSYGDSYNEQFF. As DNA, the CDR3 is TGCGCCAGCAGCCAAGTCCTTAGCTACGGAGACTCCTACAATGAGCAGTTCTTC.

The table lists this clone with a count of one. V gene TRBV27 combines with J gene TRBJ2-7; possible D gene TRBD1, 6 bases. The V end lost 4 bases, the J end lost 3 bases, and 13 bases lay between the germline ends. The CDR3 runs to 14 residues. Germline V gene data show CDR1 as MNHEY and CDR2 as SMNVEV (reference sequence). The CDR3 region is CASSSFDRYYEQYF. The CDR3 coding sequence is TGTGCCAGCAGTTCCTTCGACAGGTACTACGAGCAGTACTTC.

CDR3 nucleotide sequence: TGTGCCAGCGGACAGGGTAGCAATCAGCCCCAGCATTTT. Protein product: CASGQGSNQPQHF. The rearrangement uses TRBV25-1 and TRBJ1-5, with TRBD1 matching 8 bases. The J segment lost 0 bases and the V segment lost 8 bases, leaving 0 bases of the junction unmatched. The CDR3 runs to 13 residues. Germline lookup yields CDR1 MGHDK and CDR2 SYGVNS.

The chain carries TRBV11-2 and TRBJ2-1, with D perhaps matching TRBD1 (6 bases). The CDR3 contains 17 residues. V was cut by 1 base and J by 3 bases, with 16 bases left in between. Germline CDR1 SGHAT, CDR2 FQNNGV. The CDR3 is CASSLVYALGGYNEQFF. CDR3 sequence (DNA): TGTGCCAGCAGCTTAGTCTACGCTTTAGGGGGCTACAATGAGCAGTTCTTC. Drawing the rest from reference TRBV11-2 and TRBJ2-1, the complete variable domain is EAGVAQSPRYKIIEKRQSVAFWCNPISGHATLYWYQQILGQGPKLLIQFQNNGVVDDSQLPKDRFSAERLKGVDSTLKIQPAKLEDSAVYLCASSLVYALGGYNEQFFGPGTRLTVL.

This clone was recorded a few times. The V gene is TRBV7-9, the J gene TRBJ1-4, with D perhaps matching TRBD1 (6 bases). V lost 3 bases and J 3 bases, leaving 14 bases between the germline ends. CDR1 is SEHNR and CDR2 is FQNEAQ in the germline V gene (reference sequence). This CDR3 region has 16 residues. CDR3 sequence reads: CASSFAAGTSNEKLFF. CDR3 nucleotide sequence: TGTGCCAGCAGCTTTGCGGCAGGGACATCTAATGAAAAACTGTTTTTT.

The rearrangement uses TRBV7-9 and TRBJ1-1; 7 bases align to TRBD1. The V gene end was trimmed by 5 bases and the J gene end by 1 base; junction bases not matched to a gene: 4. The CDR3 is made up of 14 amino acids. Germline CDR1 and CDR2: SEHNR and FQNEAQ (reference sequence). The CDR3 DNA reads TGTGCCAGCAGCACCTGGACAGGGAACACTGAAGCTTTCTTT. Amino acid sequence: CASSTWTGNTEAFF.

The gene calls are TRBV28 and TRBJ2-7; D ambiguous. The CDR3 loop spans 15 amino acids. V dropped 4 bases and J dropped 0 bases, with 13 bases sitting between them. From germline, CDR1 is MDHEN and CDR2 SYDVKM. The CDR3, as DNA: TGTGCCAGCAGTTCGAACTCGGGTGACTCCTACGAGCAGTACTTC. Amino acids: CASSSNSGDSYEQYF.

The V and J genes are TRBV5-4 and TRBJ2-7; 7 bases align to TRBD2. The CDR3 is 16 amino acids. V shed 4 bases and J 3 bases; nucleotides not matched to a gene: 13. Germline CDR1 is SGHNT and CDR2 is YYREEE (reference sequence). The CDR3 reads CASSPDYPGTNYEQYF. In nucleotides, the CDR3 is TGTGCCAGCAGCCCCGACTACCCCGGGACTAACTACGAGCAGTACTTC.

The rearrangement links TRBV28 to TRBJ2-6; 7 bases match TRBD1. V lost 1 base, J lost 2 bases, and 5 bases stayed unmatched. Germline V lookup: CDR1 MDHEN, CDR2 SYDVKM. This CDR3 is built from 17 residues. CDR3 in DNA: TGTGCCAGCAGTTTATATTACAGGGGCACTGGGGCCAACGTCCTGACTTTC. Protein: CASSLYYRGTGANVLTF.

The J gene is TRBJ1-1, the V gene TRBV2; D ambiguous. The V gene lost 6 bases and the J gene lost 1 base, with 15 bases spanning the gap. Germline assignment: CDR1 SNHLY and CDR2 FYNNEI. The CDR3 extends over 15 amino acids. Here the CDR3 reads CASRASRSENTEAFF. Written as DNA, the CDR3 is TGTGCCAGCAGGGCCTCGAGATCGGAGAACACTGAAGCTTTCTTT.

The chain has TRBV4-1 and TRBJ2-7; D might be TRBD1 (6 bases). The V end was cut by 0 bases, the J end by 3 bases, with 12 bases between. CDR3 size: 15 residues. CDR1 is MGHRA and CDR2 is YSYEKL in the germline V gene. CDR3 protein: CASSQDGKGDYEQYF. Written as DNA, the CDR3 is TGCGCCAGCAGCCAAGATGGGAAGGGGGACTACGAGCAGTACTTC.

V and J are TRBV28 and TRBJ2-5; TRBD2 is a possible D gene (5 bases). Judging by the DNA end, TRBJ2-7 fits better; the J call may be wrong. Germline V gives CDR1 MDHEN, CDR2 SYDVKM. This CDR3 has 15 amino acids. The CDR3 DNA reads as TGTGCCAGCAGTCAAGACTACCAGCTTACCTACGAGCAGTACTTC. Translating gives CASSQDYQLTYEQYF.

The genes are TRBV6-1 and TRBJ2-7; D is possibly TRBD1 or TRBD2 (5 bases each). Trimming removed 5 bases from V and 2 bases from J, with 13 bases in between. The CDR3 is 14 amino acids. In germline, CDR1 is MNHNS, CDR2 SASEGT. CDR3 sequence (DNA): TGTGCCAGCAGTACCGGGACGGGAACCTACGAGCAGTACTTC. Residues: CASSTGTGTYEQYF.

The chain uses TRBV19 and TRBJ2-5; D perhaps matches TRBD1 (8 bases). Germline CDR1 is LNHDA and CDR2 is SQIVND (reference sequence). This CDR3 spans 18 amino acids. Trimming removed 3 bases at V and 2 bases at J, with 22 bases between. The CDR3 region is CASSMDEWTGRVQETQYF. CDR3 DNA: TGTGCCAGTAGTATGGACGAATGGACAGGGAGGGTTCAAGAGACCCAGTACTTC.